The next 5 T cell receptor beta chains were all read from a single sample in a study of neurological immune-mediated disorders. TCRdb independently ran MiXCR on the 5' RACE reads; one entry per CDR3 protein. The sample holds about 16,000 distinct CDR3 sequences; about 15% are singletons and the top ten take about an eighth. Sequences were obtained from PBMCs. These receptors were obtained from a man between 60 and 75 years old with HTLV-1-associated myelopathy (HAM/TSP).

This clonotype was recorded many times. The chain combines TRBV12-3 or TRBV12-4 with TRBJ2-7; D is unresolved. The length of the CDR3 is 13 residues. With 1 base removed from V and 3 bases from J, the gap between germline ends came to 7 bases. Written as DNA, the CDR3 is TGTGCCAGCAGTTTAGGCAGGTACTACGAGCAGTACTTC. It specifies CASSLGRYYEQYF.

This clonotype was seen many times. This chain joins TRBV29-1 and TRBJ2-7; a possible D gene is TRBD1 (5 bases). The CDR3 spans 16 residues. V was pared by 4 bases and J by 1 base, with 20 bases between. Germline V gene lookup returns CDR1 SQVTM and CDR2 ANQGSEA. Here the CDR3 DNA reads TGCAGCGTTGTCCCCGGCAGCAGGGTCGGGTCCTACGAGCAGTACTTC. This encodes CSVVPGSRVGSYEQYF.

This clonotype has at least ten counts. The chain is built from TRBV29-1 and TRBJ2-1; 12 positions agree with TRBD2. J was trimmed by 7 bases and V by 1 base; bases with no gene match: 5. The germline CDR1 and CDR2 sequences are SQVTM and ANQGSEA. CDR3 length: 15 amino acids. The CDR3 loop reads CSVEALAGGLNEQFF. The CDR3, as DNA: TGCAGCGTTGAAGCGCTAGCGGGGGGGTTGAATGAGCAGTTCTTC.

This clonotype occurred many times. CDR3 coding DNA: TGTGCCAGCAGCCCCTTCTTGGATACGCAGTATTTT. This encodes CASSPFLDTQYF. V usage is TRBV5-5 and J usage is TRBJ2-3, with D unclear. Germline V gene sequence: CDR1 SGHKS, CDR2 YYEKEE (reference sequence). Trimming stripped 4 bases from V and 6 bases from J, with 9 bases between. The length of the CDR3 is 12 residues.

In its sample, this clonotype was seen many times. This chain uses TRBV29-1 with TRBJ1-3, with D unclear. Germline V CDR1 and CDR2: SQVTM, ANQGSEA. The CDR3 is 13 residues long. The ends were cut back, 4 bases at V and 2 bases at J, with 9 bases in the middle. The CDR3 DNA follows: TGCAGCGTTGGAGGGAATCCTGGAAACACCATATATTTT. This codes for CSVGGNPGNTIYF.